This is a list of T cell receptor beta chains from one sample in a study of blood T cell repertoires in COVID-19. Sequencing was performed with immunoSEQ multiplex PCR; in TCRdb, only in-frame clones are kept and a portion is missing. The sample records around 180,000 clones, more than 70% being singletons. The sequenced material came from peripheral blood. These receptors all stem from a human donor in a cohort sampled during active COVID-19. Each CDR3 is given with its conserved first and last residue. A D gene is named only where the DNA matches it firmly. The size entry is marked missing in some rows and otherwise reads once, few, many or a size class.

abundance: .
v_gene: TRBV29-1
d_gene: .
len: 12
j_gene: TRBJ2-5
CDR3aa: CSVEGIPETQYF
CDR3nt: TGCAGCGTTGAGGGCATTCCAGAGACCCAGTACTTC

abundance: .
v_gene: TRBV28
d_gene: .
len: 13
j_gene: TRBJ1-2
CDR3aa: CASSLRENYGYTF
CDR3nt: TGTGCCAGCAGTTTACGAGAGAACTATGGCTACACCTTC

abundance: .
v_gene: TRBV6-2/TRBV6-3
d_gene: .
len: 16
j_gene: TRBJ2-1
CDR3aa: CASSYSSRGVSNEQFF
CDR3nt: TGTGCCAGCAGTTACTCGAGCAGGGGAGTCTCCAATGAGCAGTTCTTC

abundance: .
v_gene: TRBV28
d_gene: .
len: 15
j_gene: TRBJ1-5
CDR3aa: CASSSGGASNQPQHF
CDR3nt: TGTGCCAGCAGTAGCGGGGGGGCTAGCAATCAGCCCCAGCATTTT

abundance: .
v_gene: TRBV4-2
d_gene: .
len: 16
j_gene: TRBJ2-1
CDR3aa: CASSQAGWDSYNEQFF
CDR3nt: TGTGCCAGCAGCCAGGCAGGGTGGGACTCCTACAATGAGCAGTTCTTC

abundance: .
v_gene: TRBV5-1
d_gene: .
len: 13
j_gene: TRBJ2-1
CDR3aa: CASSLEGVNEQFF
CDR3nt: TGCGCCAGCAGCTTAGAGGGAGTGAATGAGCAGTTCTTC

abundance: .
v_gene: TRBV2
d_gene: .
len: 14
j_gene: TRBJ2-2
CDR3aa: CASSEVSGPGELFF
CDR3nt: TGTGCCAGCAGTGAAGTGTCGGGTCCCGGGGAGCTGTTTTTT

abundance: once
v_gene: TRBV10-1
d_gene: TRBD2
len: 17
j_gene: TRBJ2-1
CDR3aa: CASSERPAGSSYNEQFF
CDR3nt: TGCGCCAGCAGTGAGAGACCAGCGGGGTCCTCCTACAATGAGCAGTTCTTC

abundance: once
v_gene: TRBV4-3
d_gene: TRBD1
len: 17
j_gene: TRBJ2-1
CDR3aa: CASSQATGEFLRNEQFF
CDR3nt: TGCGCCAGCAGCCAAGCTACAGGGGAATTCCTACGCAATGAGCAGTTCTTC

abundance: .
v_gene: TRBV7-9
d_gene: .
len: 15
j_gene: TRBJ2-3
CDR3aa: CASSLAPNVEDTQYF
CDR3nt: TGTGCCAGCAGCTTAGCCCCGAATGTCGAGGATACGCAGTATTTT

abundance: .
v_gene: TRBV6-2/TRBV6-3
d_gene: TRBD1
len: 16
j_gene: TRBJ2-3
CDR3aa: CASSYSIGTGTDTQYF
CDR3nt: TGTGCCAGCAGTTACTCGATTGGGACAGGCACAGATACGCAGTATTTT

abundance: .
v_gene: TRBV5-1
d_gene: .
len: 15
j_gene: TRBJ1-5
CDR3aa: CASSLDGDSNQPQHF
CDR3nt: TGCGCCAGCAGCCTGGACGGAGATAGCAATCAGCCCCAGCATTTT